Following are 14 T cell receptor beta chains from one sample sequenced in a study of response to subunit inactivated influenza vaccine. TCRdb fed the RT-PCR reads into MiXCR, producing one record per CDR3 protein. The table has 800,000 to 1,000,000 distinct CDR3 sequences, 20% to 25% seen once. Source: PBMCs from blood, taken more than 4 days after vaccination. These receptors came from a man aged 50 to 60 who received an inactivated influenza vaccine.

This clonotype has a count of ten or more. The rearrangement joins TRBV2 to TRBJ1-5, with TRBD1 identical over 7 bases. The CDR3 totals 13 residues. Germline CDR1 reads SNHLY; CDR2 reads FYNNEI. Losses at the gene ends were 8 bases for V and 2 bases for J; bases not matched to a gene: 3. CDR3 coding DNA: TGTGCCAGCTCCGGACAGGGCAATCAGCCCCAGCATTTT. The encoded protein is CASSGQGNQPQHF.

This clonotype was counted at least ten times. V usage is TRBV4-3 and J usage is TRBJ2-1; 13 positions match TRBD2. V gave up 5 bases and J gave up 5 bases; unmatched junction bases: 3. Looked up from germline, CDR1 is LGHNA and CDR2 is YSLEER. The CDR3 contains 15 residues. The CDR3 is CASSLGLAGHNEQFF. The CDR3 DNA follows: TGCGCCAGCAGCTTGGGACTAGCGGGGCACAATGAGCAGTTCTTC.

In its sample, this clonotype was seen a few times. The rearrangement joins TRBV6-1 to TRBJ1-1, with D unclear. The germline CDR1 and CDR2 sequences are MNHNS and SASEGT. The CDR3 contains 15 residues. Trimming shortened V by 4 bases and J by 1 base, and 13 bases separated the two germline ends. CDR3 residues: CASSVQPTPNTEAFF. The DNA for the CDR3 is TGTGCCAGCAGTGTCCAGCCTACACCGAACACTGAAGCTTTCTTT.

The genes are TRBV12-3 or TRBV12-4 and TRBJ1-2; the D gene is possibly TRBD1 (5 bases). The CDR3 has 13 residues. V gave up 3 bases and J gave up 4 bases, with 9 bases separating them. This CDR3 is CASSFRQFYGYTF. DNA for the CDR3: TGTGCCAGCAGTTTCAGACAGTTCTATGGCTACACCTTC.

This clonotype appeared many times. V and J are TRBV7-6 and TRBJ2-7, with D perhaps being TRBD1 or TRBD2 (6 bases each). CDR1 and CDR2 from the germline V gene are SGHVS and FNYEAQ. Trimming removed 1 base from V and 5 bases from J, with 15 bases in between. The CDR3 is 15 amino acids. CDR3 nucleotide sequence: TGTGCCAGCAGCTTAGGTTTAAGGGGGGCAGACGAGCAGTACTTC. This codes for CASSLGLRGADEQYF.

This clonotype was counted between two and nine times. This sequence joins TRBV29-1 and TRBJ2-5, with D perhaps matching TRBD1 or TRBD2 (5 bases each). The CDR3 runs to 11 residues. In germline, CDR1 is SQVTM, CDR2 ANQGSEA. Trimming took off 4 bases at V and 4 bases at J, with 7 bases between the two ends. Here the CDR3 DNA reads TGCAGCGTTGGGGGGTCAGAGACCCAGTACTTC. Its translation is CSVGGSETQYF. The whole variable domain, remainder taken from reference TRBV29-1 and TRBJ2-5, is SAVISQKPSRDICQRGTSLTIQCQVDSQVTMMFWYRQQPGQSLTLIATANQGSEATYESGFVIDKFPISRPNLTFSTLTVSNMSPEDSSIYLCSVGGSETQYFGPGTRLLVL.

The gene calls are TRBV10-3 and TRBJ2-7; 7 nucleotides match TRBD2. The CDR3 length is 12 residues. V was clipped by 6 bases and J by 3 bases; unmatched bases: 2. Germline V gene sequence: CDR1 ENHRY, CDR2 SYGVKD. The CDR3 DNA follows: TGTGCCATCAGCGGGGGGAACTACGAGCAGTACTTC. Translated, it gives CAISGGNYEQYF.

The rearrangement joins TRBV5-1 to TRBJ2-7; D is unresolved. The ends were cut back, 0 bases at V and 0 bases at J, with 10 bases in the middle. The CDR3 contains 15 residues. Germline V CDR1 and CDR2: SGHRS, YFSETQ. CDR3 region: CASSLVGESSYEQYF. CDR3 DNA sequence: TGCGCCAGCAGCTTGGTAGGAGAAAGCTCCTACGAGCAGTACTTC.

This clonotype appeared a few times. J is TRBJ2-7 and V is TRBV11-2; 11 bases agree with TRBD2. CDR1 and CDR2 from the germline V gene are SGHAT and FQNNGV. This CDR3 contains 15 residues. The V segment lost 3 bases and the J segment 3 bases; nucleotides outside the gene matches: 4. The DNA of the CDR3 is TGTGCCAGCAGCTTTACCACTAGCGGGAGCTACGAGCAGTACTTC. Amino acid sequence: CASSFTTSGSYEQYF.

This chain links TRBV18 with TRBJ2-2; 7 positions agree with TRBD1. The germline V gene encodes CDR1 KGHSH and CDR2 LQKENI. V shed 0 bases and J 13 bases; nucleotides not matched to a gene: 11. CDR3 length equals 15 residues. The CDR3, as DNA: TGTGCCAGCTCACCACCGATGACAGGGAGACCTGGGCTGTTTTTT. Its protein is CASSPPMTGRPGLFF.

This clonotype was recorded a few times. The chain couples TRBV25-1 to TRBJ2-5; either TRBD1 or TRBD2 may fit D (5 bases each). This CDR3 is 13 amino acids long. Germline V gene data show CDR1 as MGHDK and CDR2 as SYGVNS. V was trimmed by 8 bases and J by 1 base, leaving 11 bases between them. The CDR3 reads CASGRGFQETQYF. The CDR3 nucleotides read TGTGCCAGCGGTCGGGGCTTCCAAGAGACCCAGTACTTC.

This clonotype has a handful of counts. The chain combines TRBV5-1 with TRBJ1-6; TRBD1 aligns across 9 bases. This CDR3 is 15 amino acids long. With V trimmed by 5 bases and J by 9 bases, 9 bases remained unmatched. Germline CDR1 is SGHRS and CDR2 is YFSETQ. The CDR3 spells CASSPGATGGSPLHF. The CDR3, as DNA: TGCGCCAGCAGTCCGGGAGCGACAGGGGGTTCACCCCTCCACTTT.

This clonotype occurred a few times. The rearrangement joins TRBV11-2 to TRBJ2-1; 15 nucleotides line up with TRBD2. V lost 6 bases and J lost 0; bases outside the gene matches: 12. The CDR3 has 20 residues. CDR1 is SGHAT and CDR2 is FQNNGV in the germline V gene. This chain's CDR3 is CASSQPGLAGGYSSYNEQFF. The CDR3 region has the DNA TGTGCCAGCAGTCAACCGGGACTAGCGGGGGGATATAGCTCCTACAATGAGCAGTTCTTC.

Only a few counts were recorded for this clonotype. The genes are TRBV10-3 and TRBJ2-1; TRBD1 aligns across 8 bases. Germline trimming cut 0 bases from V and 10 bases from J; bases unmatched to any gene: 2. This CDR3 has 13 residues. Germline lookup yields CDR1 ENHRY and CDR2 SYGVKD. The CDR3 here is CAISESWTGEQFF. Written as DNA, the CDR3 is TGTGCCATCAGTGAGTCTTGGACAGGGGAGCAGTTCTTC.